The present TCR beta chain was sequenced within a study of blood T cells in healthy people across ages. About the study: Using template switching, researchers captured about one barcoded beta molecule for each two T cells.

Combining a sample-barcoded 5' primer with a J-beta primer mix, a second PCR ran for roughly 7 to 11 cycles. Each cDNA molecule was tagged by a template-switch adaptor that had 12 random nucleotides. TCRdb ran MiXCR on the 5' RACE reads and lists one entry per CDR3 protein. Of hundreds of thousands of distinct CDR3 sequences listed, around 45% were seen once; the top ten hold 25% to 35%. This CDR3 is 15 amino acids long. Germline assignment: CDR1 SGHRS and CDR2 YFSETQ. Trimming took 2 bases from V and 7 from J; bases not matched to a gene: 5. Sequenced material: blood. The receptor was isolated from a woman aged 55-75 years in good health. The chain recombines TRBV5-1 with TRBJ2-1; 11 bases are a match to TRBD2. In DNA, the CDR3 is TGCGCCAGCAGCTTTAGCGGGAGGGAGGGGAATGAGCAGTTCTTC. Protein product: CASSFSGREGNEQFF.